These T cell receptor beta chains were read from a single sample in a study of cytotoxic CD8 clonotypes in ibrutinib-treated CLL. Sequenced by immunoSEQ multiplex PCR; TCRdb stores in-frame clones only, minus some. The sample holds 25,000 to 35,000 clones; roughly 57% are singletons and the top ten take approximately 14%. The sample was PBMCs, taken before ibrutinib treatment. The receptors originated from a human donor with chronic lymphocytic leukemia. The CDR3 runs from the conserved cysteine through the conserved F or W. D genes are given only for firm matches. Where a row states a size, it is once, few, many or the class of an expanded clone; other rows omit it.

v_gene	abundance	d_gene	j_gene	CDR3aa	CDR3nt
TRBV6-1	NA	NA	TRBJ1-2	CAISETHMRGRSNYGYTF	TGTGCCATCAGTGAGACTCACATGCGGGGCAGATCAAACTATGGCTACACCTTC
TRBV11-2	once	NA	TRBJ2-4	CASSSPEGLGAKNIQYF	TGTGCCAGCAGCTCGCCGGAGGGACTTGGAGCCAAAAACATTCAGTACTTC
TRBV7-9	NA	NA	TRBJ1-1	CASSSYVNEAFF	TGTGCCAGCAGCTCTTACGTAAATGAAGCTTTCTTT
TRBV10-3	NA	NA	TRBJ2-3	CAISPAVTDTQYF	TGTGCCATCTCCCCGGCGGTCACAGATACGCAGTATTTT
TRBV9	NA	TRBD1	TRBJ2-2	CASSINPGQGNGELFF	TGTGCCAGCAGCATTAACCCGGGACAGGGAAACGGGGAGCTGTTTTTT
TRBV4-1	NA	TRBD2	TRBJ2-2	CASSQVWRLAHTGELFF	TGCGCCAGCAGCCAAGTTTGGAGACTAGCCCACACCGGGGAGCTGTTTTTT
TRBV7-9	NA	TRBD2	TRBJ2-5	CASSLGTSGETQYF	TGTGCCAGCAGCCTTGGGACTAGCGGGGAGACCCAGTACTTC
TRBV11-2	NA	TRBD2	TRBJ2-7	CASSSPRGTSVYEQYF	TGTGCCAGCAGCTCCCCCCGTGGGACTAGCGTCTACGAGCAGTACTTC
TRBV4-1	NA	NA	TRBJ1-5	CASRGHSNQPQHF	TGCGCCAGCAGAGGACATAGCAATCAGCCCCAGCATTTT
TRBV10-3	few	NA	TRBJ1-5	CAISELSNQPQHF	TGTGCCATCAGTGAGTTGAGCAATCAGCCCCAGCATTTT
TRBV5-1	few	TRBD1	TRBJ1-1	CASSRGTENTEAFF	TGCGCCAGCAGCAGAGGGACAGAGAACACTGAAGCTTTCTTT
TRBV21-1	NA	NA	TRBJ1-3	CASSKGGRTKGSGNTIYF	TGTGCCAGCAGCAAAGGGGGGAGGACCAAAGGCTCTGGAAACACCATATATTTT
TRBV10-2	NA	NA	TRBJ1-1	CASSSHLRSLGTEAFF	TGCGCCAGCAGCTCCCATCTCAGGTCCTTGGGCACTGAAGCTTTCTTT
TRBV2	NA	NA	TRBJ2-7	CASKSGNSYEQYF	TGTGCCAGCAAATCGGGGAACTCCTACGAGCAGTACTTC
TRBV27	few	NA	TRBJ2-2	CASSWGGNTGELFF	TGTGCCAGCAGTTGGGGCGGGAACACCGGGGAGCTGTTTTTT
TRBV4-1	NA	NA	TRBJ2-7	CASSPPGSPYEQYF	TGCGCCAGCAGCCCGCCGGGATCCCCCTACGAGCAGTACTTC
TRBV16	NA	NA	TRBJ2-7	CASTRSGGVDYEQYF	TGTGCCAGCACCCGATCCGGAGGGGTCGACTACGAGCAGTACTTC
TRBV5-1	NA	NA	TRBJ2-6	CASSLAGANVLTF	TGCGCCAGCAGCTTGGCTGGGGCCAACGTCCTGACTTTC
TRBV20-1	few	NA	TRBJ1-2	CSARDAGGYTF	TGCAGTGCTAGAGATGCAGGGGGCTACACCTTC
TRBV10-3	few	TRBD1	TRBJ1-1	CAISDPTGPNTEAFF	TGTGCCATCAGTGACCCGACAGGGCCGAACACTGAAGCTTTCTTT
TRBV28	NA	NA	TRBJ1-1	CASSFSVPGEAFF	TGTGCCAGCAGTTTTTCGGTTCCTGGTGAAGCTTTCTTT
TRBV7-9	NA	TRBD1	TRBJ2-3	CASSKGQGTDTQYF	TGTGCCAGCAGCAAGGGACAGGGCACAGATACGCAGTATTTT
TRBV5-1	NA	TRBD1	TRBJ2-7	CASSTLRDRGTYEQYF	TGCGCCAGCAGCACCCTCCGGGACAGGGGGACTTACGAGCAGTACTTC
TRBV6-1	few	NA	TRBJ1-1	CASSEGGPNTEAFF	TGTGCCAGCAGTGAGGGCGGACCAAACACTGAAGCTTTCTTT
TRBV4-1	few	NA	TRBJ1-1	CASSQDIGGNTEAFF	TGCGCCAGCAGCCAAGACATAGGAGGGAACACTGAAGCTTTCTTT
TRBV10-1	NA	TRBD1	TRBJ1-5	CASSVSLTGDSNQPQHF	TGCGCCAGCAGTGTCTCCCTGACAGGGGATAGCAATCAGCCCCAGCATTTT
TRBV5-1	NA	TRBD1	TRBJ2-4	CASSAGQGVQYF	TGCGCCAGCAGCGCCGGACAGGGTGTTCAGTACTTC
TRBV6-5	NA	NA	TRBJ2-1	CATTTGYNEQFF	TGTGCCACCACGACAGGTTACAATGAGCAGTTCTTC
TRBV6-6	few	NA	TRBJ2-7	CASRYEQYF	TGTGCCAGCAGATACGAGCAGTACTTC
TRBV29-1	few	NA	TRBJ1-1	CSVAAFMNTEAFF	TGCAGCGTTGCCGCGTTCATGAACACTGAAGCTTTCTTT
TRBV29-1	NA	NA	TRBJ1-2	CSVDWAGNNYGYTF	TGCAGCGTTGATTGGGCAGGCAACAACTATGGCTACACCTTC
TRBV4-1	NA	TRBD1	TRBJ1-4	CASSQGPGQGDEKLFF	TGCGCCAGCAGCCAAGGACCGGGACAGGGCGATGAAAAACTGTTTTTT
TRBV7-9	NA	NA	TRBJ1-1	CASSLSVTEAFF	TGTGCCAGCAGTCTCTCAGTCACTGAAGCTTTCTTT
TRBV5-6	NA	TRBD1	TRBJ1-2	CASSSYRGHNYGYTF	TGTGCCAGCAGCTCTTACAGGGGGCATAACTATGGCTACACCTTC
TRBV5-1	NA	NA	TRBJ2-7	CASNFGDGEQYF	TGCGCCAGCAACTTTGGGGATGGTGAGCAGTACTTC
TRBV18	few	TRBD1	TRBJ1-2	CASSADREYGYTF	TGTGCCAGCTCAGCCGACAGGGAATATGGCTACACCTTC
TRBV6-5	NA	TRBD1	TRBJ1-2	CASRTGQTNYGYTF	TGTGCCAGCAGGACGGGACAGACAAACTATGGCTACACCTTC
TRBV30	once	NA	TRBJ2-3	CAWSSTPDTQYF	TGTGCCTGGAGTAGTACCCCAGATACGCAGTATTTT